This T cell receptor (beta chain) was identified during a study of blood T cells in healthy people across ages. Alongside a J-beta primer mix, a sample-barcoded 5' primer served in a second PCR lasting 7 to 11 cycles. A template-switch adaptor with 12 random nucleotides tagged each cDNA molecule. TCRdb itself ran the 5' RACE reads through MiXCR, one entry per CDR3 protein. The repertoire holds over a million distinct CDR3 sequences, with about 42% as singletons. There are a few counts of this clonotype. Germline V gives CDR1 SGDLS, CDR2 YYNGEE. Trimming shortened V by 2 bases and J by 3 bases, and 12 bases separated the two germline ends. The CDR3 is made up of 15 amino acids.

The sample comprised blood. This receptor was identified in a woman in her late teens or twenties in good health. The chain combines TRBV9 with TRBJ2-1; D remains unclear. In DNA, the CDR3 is TGTGCCAGCAGCGTGGAAGCCTTGGGCTACAATGAGCAGTTCTTC. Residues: CASSVEALGYNEQFF.